The 32 T cell receptor beta chains below were found in one sample sequenced in a study of identical twins. TCRdb fed the 5' RACE reads into MiXCR, producing one record per CDR3 protein. The top ten hold approximately 0.52% of the sample, which has 450,000 or so distinct CDR3 sequences, 13% to 15% seen once. The sample was also reused in another study, on yellow fever vaccine responses in identical twins.

The sample consisted of CD4+ T cells sorted from blood. These receptors came from a woman between 18 and 29 years old in good health.

This clonotype was counted only a few times. The genes are TRBV20-1 and TRBJ2-1; D call uncertain. This CDR3 has 9 residues. Trimming removed 1 base at V and 10 bases at J, with 2 bases between. Per germline, CDR1 DFQATT and CDR2 SNEGSKA (reference sequence). The CDR3: CSARAEQFF. In nucleotides, the CDR3 is TGCAGTGCTAGAGCGGAGCAGTTCTTC.

This clonotype was seen only a few times. The chain carries TRBV12-3 or TRBV12-4 and TRBJ2-4; 7 bases match TRBD1. This CDR3 is built from 17 residues. V dropped 1 base and J dropped 1; count of bases not matched to a gene: 7. Here the CDR3 DNA reads TGTGCCAGCAGTTTAGGAGAGGGGGCGAGGGCCAAAAACATTCAGTACTTC. Protein sequence: CASSLGEGARAKNIQYF.

This clonotype was counted between two and nine times. The V call is TRBV11-2, the J call TRBJ2-7; D gene uncertain. V lost 1 base, J lost 2 bases, and 21 bases lay in between. The CDR3 runs 18 residues. Looked up from germline, CDR1 is SGHAT and CDR2 is FQNNGV. The CDR3 sequence is CASSLVQDSGPQTYEQYF. DNA for the CDR3: TGTGCCAGCAGCTTAGTCCAGGATTCAGGTCCCCAAACCTACGAGCAGTACTTC.

The gene calls are TRBV7-8 and TRBJ2-3, with 8 bases matching TRBD2. The CDR3 spans 16 residues. Germline V gene lookup returns CDR1 SGHVS and CDR2 FQNEAQ. With 5 bases clipped from V and 4 bases from J, the junction kept 11 bases outside the gene matches. The CDR3: CASSRGGDGGADTQYF. The CDR3 DNA follows: TGTGCCAGCAGCCGGGGAGGGGACGGGGGGGCAGATACGCAGTATTTT.

In this sample, this clonotype turned up a few times. Written as DNA, the CDR3 is TGTGCCAGCAGTGCAGGGTGGGGGGCCTACAATGAGCAGTTCTTC. It yields the protein CASSAGWGAYNEQFF. The V gene is TRBV28, the J gene TRBJ2-1; D is possibly TRBD2 (6 bases). The CDR3 contains 15 residues. Germline CDR1 and CDR2: MDHEN and SYDVKM. The V end lost 5 bases, the J end lost 2 bases, and 13 bases lay between the germline ends.

This clonotype was counted at least ten times. V usage is TRBV11-2 and J usage is TRBJ2-7, with D unresolved. CDR3 length: 16 amino acids. Germline-derived CDR1 and CDR2 are SGHAT and FQNNGV. V lost 0 bases and J lost 3, with 15 bases in between. The chain's CDR3 is CASSLESEILYYEQYF. The CDR3 DNA sequence: TGTGCCAGCAGCTTAGAGTCCGAGATCTTATACTACGAGCAGTACTTC.

A single count supports this clonotype. V gene TRBV10-3 combines with J gene TRBJ2-1; TRBD2 aligns across 13 bases. The CDR3 is 16 amino acids. Unmatched junction bases numbered 10, after V lost 6 bases and J lost 8 bases. Germline values: CDR1 ENHRY, CDR2 SYGVKD. The DNA for the CDR3 is TGTGCCATCAGGGAAGGGGGACTAGCGGGAATCGATGAGCAGTTCTTC. Its translation is CAIREGGLAGIDEQFF.

The genes are TRBV29-1 and TRBJ2-7, with D perhaps TRBD1 or TRBD2 (5 bases each). Trimming pared 5 bases from V and 5 bases from J, leaving 16 bases between. CDR1 and CDR2 from the germline V gene are SQVTM and ANQGSEA. The CDR3 spans 13 residues. CDR3 amino acids: CSVWGSNFHEQYF. The CDR3 region has the DNA TGCAGCGTTTGGGGGTCAAACTTCCACGAGCAGTACTTC.

J is TRBJ2-7 and V is TRBV5-1, with a tentative D call TRBD2 (6 bases). The CDR3 loop spans 15 amino acids. Trimming shortened V by 4 bases and J by 4 bases, and 18 bases separated the two germline ends. Germline-derived CDR1 and CDR2 are SGHRS and YFSETQ. The CDR3 here is CASSRYGEDGYEQYF. CDR3 nucleotide sequence: TGCGCCAGCAGCAGGTACGGGGAGGACGGATACGAGCAGTACTTC.

A few counts support this clonotype. The chain carries TRBV27 and TRBJ1-1, with D maybe TRBD1 (6 bases). The germline CDR1 and CDR2 sequences are MNHEY and SMNVEV (reference sequence). There are 15 residues in the CDR3. V was pared by 3 bases and J by 0 bases, with 11 bases between. Here the CDR3 reads CASSFGTGLNTEAFF. The DNA of the CDR3 is TGTGCCAGCAGTTTCGGTACAGGGCTGAACACTGAAGCTTTCTTT.

This clonotype was seen many times. The chain recombines TRBV7-8 with TRBJ2-3; D is unclear. CDR1 and CDR2 from the germline V gene are SGHVS and FQNEAQ. V lost 1 base and J 7 bases, leaving 9 bases between the germline ends. The CDR3 has 13 amino acids. CDR3 nucleotides: TGTGCCAGCAGCTTAGGTCCGGCAAATACGCAGTATTTT. Protein product: CASSLGPANTQYF.

This clonotype has a handful of counts. The CDR3 loop reads CASSEYLGGQETQYF. CDR3 DNA: TGTGCCAGCAGTGAATATCTGGGTGGCCAAGAGACCCAGTACTTC. This rearrangement joins TRBV25-1 to TRBJ2-5; D gene ambiguous. CDR3 size: 15 residues. V dropped 0 bases and J dropped 1 base, with 9 bases sitting between them. Germline CDR1 MGHDK, CDR2 SYGVNS.

The chain uses TRBV6-1 and TRBJ2-7, with D uncertain. Germline CDR1 MNHNS, CDR2 SASEGT. V gave up 10 bases and J gave up 1 base, with 14 bases separating them. The CDR3 extends over 13 amino acids. In DNA, the CDR3 is TGTGCCACCGCTAGGACGGCTTCCTACGAGCAGTACTTC. It encodes CATARTASYEQYF.

The chain couples TRBV28 to TRBJ2-2; TRBD2 aligns across 10 bases. With 5 bases clipped from V and 5 bases from J, the junction kept 5 bases outside the gene matches. Germline CDR1 and CDR2: MDHEN and SYDVKM. The CDR3 loop spans 15 amino acids. CDR3 DNA sequence: TGTGCCAGCAGTCCCAGCGGGGGGGGAACCGGGGAGCTGTTTTTT. It specifies CASSPSGGGTGELFF.

This clonotype was observed many times. The V call is TRBV5-1, the J call TRBJ2-3, with a possible D match to TRBD2 (5 bases). Germline loops: CDR1 SGHRS, CDR2 YFSETQ. The CDR3 extends over 18 amino acids. Trimming left V 0 bases short and J 0 bases short, with 17 bases between. The CDR3 DNA reads TGCGCCAGCAGCTTGGTTCCCGCAGCGAGCGGCAGCACAGATACGCAGTATTTT. Protein: CASSLVPAASGSTDTQYF.

V usage is TRBV6-1 and J usage is TRBJ2-1; D is possibly TRBD2 (7 bases). The length of the CDR3 is 16 residues. Trimming cost V 6 bases and J 1 base, with 16 bases left between them. Germline lookup yields CDR1 MNHNS and CDR2 SASEGT. The CDR3 DNA sequence: TGTGCCAGCAGCTGGGCGGGGGACAAGTCCTACAATGAGCAGTTCTTC. Its translation: CASSWAGDKSYNEQFF.

This chain uses TRBV20-1 with TRBJ2-5, with TRBD1 identical over 8 bases. With 0 bases clipped from V and 3 bases from J, the junction kept 9 bases outside the gene matches. Germline V CDR1 and CDR2: DFQATT, SNEGSKA (reference sequence). The CDR3 totals 16 residues. The CDR3 protein is CSARDFRDRSKETQYF. CDR3 sequence (DNA): TGCAGTGCTAGAGACTTCCGGGACAGGTCAAAAGAGACCCAGTACTTC.

This chain uses TRBV5-5 with TRBJ1-2; tentative D call: TRBD1 (6 bases). CDR1 and CDR2 (germline): SGHKS, YYEKEE (reference sequence). The CDR3 covers 14 residues. V dropped 2 bases and J dropped 8 bases, with 16 bases sitting between them. DNA for the CDR3: TGTGCCAGCAGCTTCGCGAACAGGGCCGGGGGCTACACCTTC. This codes for CASSFANRAGGYTF.

A few counts support this clonotype. The genes are TRBV6-1 and TRBJ2-5, with a possible D match to TRBD2 (7 bases). The V end was cut by 8 bases, the J end by 5 bases, with 12 bases between. CDR1 and CDR2 from the germline V gene are MNHNS and SASEGT. The CDR3 runs to 12 residues. The CDR3 sequence: CASGRGVETQYF. Here the CDR3 DNA reads TGTGCCAGCGGGAGGGGGGTGGAGACCCAGTACTTC.

This clonotype was observed a handful of times. This chain connects TRBV28 to TRBJ2-5; D is unresolved. V lost 5 bases and J lost 0, with 10 bases in between. CDR1 and CDR2 (germline): MDHEN, SYDVKM. This CDR3 region has 14 residues. This CDR3 reads CASSRLLYQETQYF. CDR3 nucleotide sequence: TGTGCCAGCAGTCGACTGCTTTACCAAGAGACCCAGTACTTC.

J is TRBJ2-3 and V is TRBV6-1; 9 bases agree with TRBD2. The CDR3 runs to 16 residues. CDR1 and CDR2 from the germline V gene are MNHNS and SASEGT. With V trimmed by 5 bases and J by 4 bases, 10 bases remained unmatched. CDR3 sequence reads: CASSLGGLAGPDTQYF. In DNA, the CDR3 is TGTGCCAGCAGTCTGGGGGGGCTAGCGGGACCAGATACGCAGTATTTT.

A few counts support this clonotype. The gene calls are TRBV2 and TRBJ1-5; D uncertain. The CDR3 is 14 residues long. Germline lookup yields CDR1 SNHLY and CDR2 FYNNEI. Trimming took off 5 bases at V and 11 bases at J, with 19 bases between the two ends. The CDR3, as DNA: TGTGCCAGCAGTTTCAGACAAACCGCGGAGGCCCAGCATTTT. Amino acid sequence: CASSFRQTAEAQHF.

The V gene is TRBV10-3, the J gene TRBJ2-3; D possibly matches TRBD1 or TRBD2 (5 bases each). Trimming stripped 3 bases from V and 4 bases from J, with 14 bases between. Germline CDR1 is ENHRY and CDR2 is SYGVKD. This CDR3 has 15 amino acids. CDR3 loop: CAISDGTLEADTQYF. The CDR3 DNA follows: TGTGCCATCAGTGATGGGACGCTGGAGGCAGATACGCAGTATTTT.

There are a few counts of this clonotype. The V and J genes are TRBV20-1 and TRBJ2-1; maybe TRBD2 (6 bases). Trimming pared 3 bases from V and 0 bases from J, leaving 15 bases between. There are 16 residues in the CDR3. From germline, CDR1 is DFQATT and CDR2 SNEGSKA (reference sequence). The DNA of the CDR3 is TGCAGTGCTAGGGGCCTTACTAGCAACTCCTACAATGAGCAGTTCTTC. The encoded protein is CSARGLTSNSYNEQFF.

V usage is TRBV7-9 and J usage is TRBJ2-1; perhaps D is TRBD1 or TRBD2 (5 bases each). Looked up from germline, CDR1 is SEHNR and CDR2 is FQNEAQ (reference sequence). Trimming removed 7 bases from V and 9 bases from J, with 19 bases in between. The CDR3 has 14 residues. The CDR3, as DNA: TGTGCCAGCAATACAGGTGGGGGTGGTATTGAGCAGTTCTTC. As protein: CASNTGGGGIEQFF.

This rearrangement joins TRBV28 to TRBJ2-3; 8 bases line up with TRBD2. CDR1 and CDR2 (germline): MDHEN, SYDVKM. V lost 8 bases to trimming and J lost 0 bases; unmatched junction nucleotides: 10. The CDR3 is 16 amino acids. The CDR3 reads CASPPGGGLSTDTQYF. The CDR3 DNA follows: TGTGCCAGCCCCCCGGGGGGGGGGCTTAGCACAGATACGCAGTATTTT. Together with reference TRBV28 and TRBJ2-3, the CDR3 gives the full variable domain: DVKVTQSSRYLVKRTGEKVFLECVQDMDHENMFWYRQDPGLGLRLIYFSYDVKMKEKGDIPEGYSVSREKKERFSLILESASTNQTSMYLCASPPGGGLSTDTQYFGPGTRLTVL.

This clonotype occurred many times. The CDR3 loop is CASSLLTGGNSPLHF. CDR3 in DNA: TGTGCCAGCAGTTTACTGACAGGGGGTAATTCACCCCTCCACTTT. V usage is TRBV12-3 or TRBV12-4 and J usage is TRBJ1-6; 9 bases align to TRBD1. This CDR3 is 15 amino acids long. V lost 2 bases to trimming and J lost 6 bases; unmatched junction nucleotides: 2.

CDR3 loop: CASSLFGGTSGSRREQYF. DNA of the CDR3: TGTGCCAGCAGTTTATTTGGGGGGACTAGCGGGAGTCGTCGGGAGCAGTACTTC. The chain is built from TRBV28 and TRBJ2-7, with 14 nucleotides matching TRBD2. Germline CDR1 reads MDHEN; CDR2 reads SYDVKM. The CDR3 totals 18 residues. J lost 7 bases, V lost 1 base, and 12 bases had no gene match.

The genes are TRBV7-2 and TRBJ2-5; D remains ambiguous. Germline V gene lookup returns CDR1 SGHTA and CDR2 FQGNSA. The CDR3 is made up of 13 amino acids. V lost 1 base to trimming and J lost 5 bases, with 8 bases between them. The CDR3 DNA sequence: TGTGCCAGCAGCTTAGTTGCGATTGAGACCCAGTACTTC. Its translation: CASSLVAIETQYF. The full variable domain, with the rest looked up from reference TRBV7-2 and TRBJ2-5, is GAGVSQSPSNKVTEKGKDVELRCDPISGHTALYWYRQSLGQGLEFLIYFQGNSAPDKSGLPSDRFSAERTGGSVSTLTIQRTQQEDSAVYLCASSLVAIETQYFGPGTRLLVL.

The chain recombines TRBV6-2 or TRBV6-3 with TRBJ1-1; 7 nucleotides align to TRBD1. The germline CDR1 and CDR2 sequences are MNHEY and SVGEGT. The CDR3 is 14 residues long. The V and J ends lost 7 bases and 1 base, in that order; junction bases with no gene match: 6. CDR3 amino acids: CASTSGQTNTEAFF. For the CDR3, the DNA is TGTGCCAGCACCTCGGGACAGACGAACACTGAAGCTTTCTTT.

The chain couples TRBV12-3 or TRBV12-4 to TRBJ2-3; D is unclear. V shed 2 bases and J shed 4 bases, with 10 bases lying between them. The CDR3 contains 14 residues. The CDR3 reads CASSLPKGSDTQYF. CDR3 nucleotides: TGTGCCAGCAGTTTACCCAAGGGCTCAGATACGCAGTATTTT.

The chain combines TRBV5-1 with TRBJ2-3; D not certain. Germline assignment: CDR1 SGHRS and CDR2 YFSETQ. V lost 0 bases and J 2 bases, leaving 7 bases between the germline ends. This CDR3 spans 14 amino acids. In DNA form, the CDR3 reads TGCGCCAGCAGCTTGGCCAAAAACACAGATACGCAGTATTTT. Its protein is CASSLAKNTDTQYF.